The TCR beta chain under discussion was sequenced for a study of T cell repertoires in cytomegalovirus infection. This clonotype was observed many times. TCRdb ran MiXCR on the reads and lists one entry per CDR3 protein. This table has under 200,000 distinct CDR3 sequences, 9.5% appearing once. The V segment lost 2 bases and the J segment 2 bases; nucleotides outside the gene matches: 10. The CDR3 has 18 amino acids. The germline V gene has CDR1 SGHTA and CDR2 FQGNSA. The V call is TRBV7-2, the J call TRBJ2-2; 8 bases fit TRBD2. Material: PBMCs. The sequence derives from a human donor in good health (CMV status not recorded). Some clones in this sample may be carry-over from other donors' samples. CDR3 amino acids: CASSLYPGLVTNTGELFF. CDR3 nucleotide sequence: TGTGCCAGCAGCTTATATCCGGGACTAGTCACAAACACCGGGGAGCTGTTTTTT.